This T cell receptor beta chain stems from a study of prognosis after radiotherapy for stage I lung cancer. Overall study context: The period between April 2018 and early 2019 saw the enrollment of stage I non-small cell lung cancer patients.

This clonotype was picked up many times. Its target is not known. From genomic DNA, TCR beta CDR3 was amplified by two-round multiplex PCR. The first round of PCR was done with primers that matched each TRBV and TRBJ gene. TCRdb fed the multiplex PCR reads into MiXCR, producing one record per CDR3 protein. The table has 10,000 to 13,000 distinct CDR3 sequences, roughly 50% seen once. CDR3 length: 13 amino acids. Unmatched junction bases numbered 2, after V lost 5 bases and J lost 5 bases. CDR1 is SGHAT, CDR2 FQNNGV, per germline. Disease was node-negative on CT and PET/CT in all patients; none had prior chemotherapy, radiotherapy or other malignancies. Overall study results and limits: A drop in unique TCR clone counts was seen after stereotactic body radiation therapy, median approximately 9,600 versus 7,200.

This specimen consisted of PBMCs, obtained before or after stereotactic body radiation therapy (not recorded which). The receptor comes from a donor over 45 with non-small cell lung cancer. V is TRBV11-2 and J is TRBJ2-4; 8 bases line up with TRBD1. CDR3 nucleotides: TGTGCCAGCAGCAAGACAGGGGAAAACATTCAGTACTTC. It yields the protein CASSKTGENIQYF.